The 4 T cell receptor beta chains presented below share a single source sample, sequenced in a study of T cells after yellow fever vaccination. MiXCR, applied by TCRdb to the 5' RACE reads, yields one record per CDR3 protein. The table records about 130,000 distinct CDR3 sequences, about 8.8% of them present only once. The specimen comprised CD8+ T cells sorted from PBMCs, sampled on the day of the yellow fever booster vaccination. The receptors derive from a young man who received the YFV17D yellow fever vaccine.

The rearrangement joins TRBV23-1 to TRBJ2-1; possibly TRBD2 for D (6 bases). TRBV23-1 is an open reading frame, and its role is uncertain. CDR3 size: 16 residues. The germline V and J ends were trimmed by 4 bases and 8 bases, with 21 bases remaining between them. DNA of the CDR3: TGCGCCAGCAGTCCACCCAGAGGGTGGGAGGAGGATGAGCAGTTCTTC. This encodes CASSPPRGWEEDEQFF.

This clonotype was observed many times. CDR3 residues: CASSGDLRTGKSYGYTF. CDR3 coding DNA: TGTGCCAGCAGCGGAGATCTCCGGACAGGCAAATCCTATGGCTACACCTTC. The J gene is TRBJ1-2, the V gene TRBV9; 7 nucleotides line up with TRBD1. With 3 bases clipped from V and 4 bases from J, the junction kept 15 bases outside the gene matches. The CDR3 consists of 17 residues. Germline V CDR1 and CDR2: SGDLS, YYNGEE.

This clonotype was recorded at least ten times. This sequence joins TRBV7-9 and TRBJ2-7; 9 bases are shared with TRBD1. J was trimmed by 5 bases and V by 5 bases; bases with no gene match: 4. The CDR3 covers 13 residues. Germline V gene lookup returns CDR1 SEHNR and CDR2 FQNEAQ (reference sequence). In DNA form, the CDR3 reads TGTGCCAGCAGCGGAACAGGGGGCCACGAGCAGTACGTC. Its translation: CASSGTGGHEQYV.

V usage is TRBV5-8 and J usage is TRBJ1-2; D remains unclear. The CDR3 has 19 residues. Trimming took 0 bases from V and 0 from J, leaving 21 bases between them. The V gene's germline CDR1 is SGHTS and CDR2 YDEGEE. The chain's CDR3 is CASSLERTASSSANYGYTF. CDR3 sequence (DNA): TGTGCCAGCAGCTTGGAAAGGACGGCGTCCTCGTCAGCTAACTATGGCTACACCTTC.